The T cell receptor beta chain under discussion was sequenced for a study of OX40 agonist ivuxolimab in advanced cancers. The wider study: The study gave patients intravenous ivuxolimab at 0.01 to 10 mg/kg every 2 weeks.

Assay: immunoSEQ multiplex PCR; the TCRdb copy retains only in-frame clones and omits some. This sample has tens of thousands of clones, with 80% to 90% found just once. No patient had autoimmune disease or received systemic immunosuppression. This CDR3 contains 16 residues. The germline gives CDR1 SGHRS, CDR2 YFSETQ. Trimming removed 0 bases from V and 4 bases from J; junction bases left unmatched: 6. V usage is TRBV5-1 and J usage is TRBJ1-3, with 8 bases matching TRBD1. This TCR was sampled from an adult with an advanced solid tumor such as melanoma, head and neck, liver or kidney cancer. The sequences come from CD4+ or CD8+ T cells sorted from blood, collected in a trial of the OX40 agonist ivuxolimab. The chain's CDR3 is CASSLAATGVGNTIYF. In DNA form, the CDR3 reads TGCGCCAGCAGCTTGGCCGCGACAGGGGTCGGAAACACCATATATTTT.